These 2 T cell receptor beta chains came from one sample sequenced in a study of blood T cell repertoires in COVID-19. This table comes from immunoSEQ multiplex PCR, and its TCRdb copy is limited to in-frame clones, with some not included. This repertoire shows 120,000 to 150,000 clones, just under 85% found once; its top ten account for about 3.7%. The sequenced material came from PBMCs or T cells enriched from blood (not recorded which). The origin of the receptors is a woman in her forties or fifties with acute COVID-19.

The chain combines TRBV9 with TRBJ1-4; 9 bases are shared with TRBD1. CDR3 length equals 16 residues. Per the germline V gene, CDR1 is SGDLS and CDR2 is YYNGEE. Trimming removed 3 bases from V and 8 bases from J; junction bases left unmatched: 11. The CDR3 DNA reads TGTGCCAGCAGCGAGAGGGGACAGGGAGCGGAAGAAAAACTGTTTTTT. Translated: CASSERGQGAEEKLFF. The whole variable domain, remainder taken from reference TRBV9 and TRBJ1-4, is DSGVTQTPKHLITATGQRVTLRCSPRSGDLSVYWYQQSLDQGLQFLIQYYNGEERAKGNILERFSAQQFPDLHSELNLSSLELGDSALYFCASSERGQGAEEKLFFGSGTQLSVL.

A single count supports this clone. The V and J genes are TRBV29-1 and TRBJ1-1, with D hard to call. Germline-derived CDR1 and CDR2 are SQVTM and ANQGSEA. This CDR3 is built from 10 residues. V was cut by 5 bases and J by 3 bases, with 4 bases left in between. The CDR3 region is CSVLYTEAFF. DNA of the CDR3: TGCAGCGTTCTATACACTGAAGCTTTCTTT.